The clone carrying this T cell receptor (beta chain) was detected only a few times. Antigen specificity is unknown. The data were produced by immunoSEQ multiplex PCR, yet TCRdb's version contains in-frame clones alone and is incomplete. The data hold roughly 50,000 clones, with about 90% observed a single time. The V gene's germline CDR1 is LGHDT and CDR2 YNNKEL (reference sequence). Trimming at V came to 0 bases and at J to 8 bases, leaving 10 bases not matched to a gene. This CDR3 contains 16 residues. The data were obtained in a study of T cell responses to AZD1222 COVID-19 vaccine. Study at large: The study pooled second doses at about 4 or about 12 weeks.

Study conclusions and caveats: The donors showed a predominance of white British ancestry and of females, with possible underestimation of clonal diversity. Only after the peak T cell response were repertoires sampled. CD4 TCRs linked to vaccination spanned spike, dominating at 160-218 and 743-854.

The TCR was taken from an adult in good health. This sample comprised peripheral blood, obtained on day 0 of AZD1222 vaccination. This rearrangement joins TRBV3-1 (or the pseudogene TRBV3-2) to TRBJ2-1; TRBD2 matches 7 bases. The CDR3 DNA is TGTGCCAGCAGCCAAGATGAGCGGGGAGGATTAGATGAGCAGTTCTTC. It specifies CASSQDERGGLDEQFF.